One TCR beta chain is described in this entry. What it recognizes is unknown. Trimming took off 8 bases at V and 2 bases at J, with 19 bases between the two ends. The CDR3 is made up of 14 amino acids. Germline CDR1 is GTSNPN and CDR2 is SVGIG (reference sequence). The sample belongs to a study of graft-versus-host responses after intestinal transplantation. Study-wide results and caveats: Early after transplant, HvG clones declined as circulating GvH clones peaked. High graft-versus-host to host-versus-graft T cell clonal ratios marked allografts of patients with graft-donor macrochimerism.

Time point of the sample: postoperative day 105 after intestinal transplantation (dayNNNN = postoperative day). Only in-frame clones appear in the TCRdb table, and some are missing; sequencing was by immunoSEQ multiplex PCR. This sample has roughly 11,000 clones, with roughly nine tenths found just once. This specimen was PBMCs, taken 105 days after intestinal transplantation. The chain couples TRBV30 to TRBJ2-7, with a weak D call TRBD1 (6 bases). The origin of this receptor is a human patient who received an intestinal transplant, so some T cells may come from the graft donor. CDR3 coding DNA: TGTGCCCTGGTAAGAAGGGACAAAACCTACGAGCAGTACTTC. Protein sequence: CALVRRDKTYEQYF.